This T cell receptor (beta chain) was found in a study of CD8 T cells in Susac syndrome. With random hexamers, roughly 0.5 to 1 ug RNA was reverse transcribed. TCR beta CDR3 was amplified by immunoSEQ covering 54 Vbeta and 13 Jbeta. TCRdb re-called the immunoSEQ multiplex PCR reads with MiXCR, one entry per CDR3 protein. The sample lists roughly 150,000 distinct CDR3 sequences; roughly 95% were seen once. V shed 4 bases and J shed 7 bases, with 12 bases lying between them. This CDR3 is 13 amino acids long. The germline V gene encodes CDR1 SGDLS and CDR2 YYNGEE. This clonotype came up a few times. The chain couples TRBV9 to TRBJ2-1; tentatively, D is TRBD2 (6 bases). This sequence originates from a human donor with multiple sclerosis. Sequenced: CD8+ T cells from PBMCs. CDR3 protein: CASSPGVGNEQFF. In nucleotides, the CDR3 is TGTGCCAGCAGCCCGGGGGTAGGGAATGAGCAGTTCTTC.